The clone carrying this T cell receptor beta chain was observed many times. Its antigen remains unknown. The data stem from a study of CD8+CD57+ T cells in acquired aplastic anemia. Investigators profiled TCR beta VDJ and CDR3 from genomic DNA template. MiXCR was run by TCRdb on the reads, yielding one entry per CDR3 protein. This sample has fewer than 200,000 distinct CDR3 sequences, with 35% to 55% found just once. General study findings and limits: Controls and patients did not differ significantly in CD8+ Simpson's diversity. Patients and controls had in common 25 to 30 CD8+ CDR3 sequences.

The CDR3 spans 10 residues. V lost 6 bases, J lost 9 bases, and 6 bases lay in between. Germline lookup yields CDR1 WNHNN and CDR2 SYGVQD (reference sequence). The chain is built from TRBV10-1 and TRBJ1-5; possible D gene TRBD1, 5 bases. This TCR was recovered from a human donor in good health. The sample taken for sequencing was sorted CD4+, CD8+, or CD8+CD57+ T cells (not recorded which) from PBMCs. CDR3 protein: CASSQGPQHF. The CDR3 coding sequence is TGCGCCAGCAGCCAGGGGCCCCAGCATTTT.